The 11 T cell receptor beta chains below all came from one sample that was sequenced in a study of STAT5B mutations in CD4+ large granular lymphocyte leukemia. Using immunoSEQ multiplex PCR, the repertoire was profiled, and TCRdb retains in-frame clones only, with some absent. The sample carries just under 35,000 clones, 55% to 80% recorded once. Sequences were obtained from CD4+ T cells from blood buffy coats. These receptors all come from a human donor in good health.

This CDR3 is CASSLGLQENTGELFF. The DNA for the CDR3 is TGCGCCAGCAGCTTGGGACTACAGGAAAACACCGGGGAGCTGTTTTTT. V usage is TRBV5-1 and J usage is TRBJ2-2, with D tentatively TRBD1 or TRBD2 (5 bases each). Germline CDR1 is SGHRS and CDR2 is YFSETQ. The CDR3 runs 16 residues. V shed 0 bases and J shed 2 bases, with 11 bases lying between them.

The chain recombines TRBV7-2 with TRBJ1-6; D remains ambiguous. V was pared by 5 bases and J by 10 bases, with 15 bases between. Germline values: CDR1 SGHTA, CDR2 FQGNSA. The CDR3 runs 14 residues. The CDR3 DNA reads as TGTGCCAGCAGCCTTTTCAGTGGGGAGTCACCCCTCCACTTT. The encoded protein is CASSLFSGESPLHF.

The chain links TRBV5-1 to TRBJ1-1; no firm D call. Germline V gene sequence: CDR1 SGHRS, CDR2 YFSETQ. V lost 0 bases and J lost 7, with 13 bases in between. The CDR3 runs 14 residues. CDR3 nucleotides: TGCGCCAGCAGCTTGGGGGAGGGAGTTAGTGAAGCTTTCTTT. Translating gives CASSLGEGVSEAFF.

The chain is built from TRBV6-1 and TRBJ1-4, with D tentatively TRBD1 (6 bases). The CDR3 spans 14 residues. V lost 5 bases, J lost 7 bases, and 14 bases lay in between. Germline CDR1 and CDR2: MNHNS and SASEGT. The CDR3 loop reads CASSPGALGEKLFF. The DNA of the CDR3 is TGTGCCAGCAGTCCAGGGGCTCTAGGTGAAAAACTGTTTTTT.

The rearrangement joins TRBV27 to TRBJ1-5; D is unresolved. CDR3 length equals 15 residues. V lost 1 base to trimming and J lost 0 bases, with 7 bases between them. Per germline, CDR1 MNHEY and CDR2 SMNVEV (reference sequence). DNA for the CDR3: TGTGCCAGCAGTTTATTCGCATTTAGCAATCAGCCCCAGCATTTT. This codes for CASSLFAFSNQPQHF.

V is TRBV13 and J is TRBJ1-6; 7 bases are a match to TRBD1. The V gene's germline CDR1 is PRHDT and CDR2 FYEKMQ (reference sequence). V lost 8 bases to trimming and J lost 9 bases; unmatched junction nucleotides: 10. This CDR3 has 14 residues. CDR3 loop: CASQIKDRASPLHF. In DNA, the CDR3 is TGTGCCAGCCAAATCAAAGACAGGGCTTCACCCCTCCACTTT.

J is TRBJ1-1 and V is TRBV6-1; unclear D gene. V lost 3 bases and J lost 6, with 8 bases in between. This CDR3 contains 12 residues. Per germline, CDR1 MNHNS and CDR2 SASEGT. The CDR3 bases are TGTGCCAGCAGTGAGTGGGCCCCTGAAGCTTTCTTT. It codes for CASSEWAPEAFF.

CDR3 coding DNA: TGTGCTAGTGGTCGACAGACTACCGGGGAGCTGTTTTTT. Its protein is CASGRQTTGELFF. The chain combines TRBV12-5 with TRBJ2-2; D might be TRBD1 (5 bases). Trimming left V 5 bases short and J 5 bases short, with 9 bases between. This CDR3 is 13 amino acids long. The germline CDR1 and CDR2 sequences are LGHNT and FRNRAP.

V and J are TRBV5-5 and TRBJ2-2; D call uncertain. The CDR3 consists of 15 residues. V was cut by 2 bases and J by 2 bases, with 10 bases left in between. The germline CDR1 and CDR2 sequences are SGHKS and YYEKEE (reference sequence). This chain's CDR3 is CASSFERGNTGELFF. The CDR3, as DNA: TGTGCCAGCAGCTTTGAGAGAGGTAACACCGGGGAGCTGTTTTTT.

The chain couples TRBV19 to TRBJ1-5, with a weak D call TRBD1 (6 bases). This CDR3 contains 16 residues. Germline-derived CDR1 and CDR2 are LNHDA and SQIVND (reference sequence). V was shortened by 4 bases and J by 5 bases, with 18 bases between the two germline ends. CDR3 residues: CASSKIRDTSYQPQHF. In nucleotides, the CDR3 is TGTGCCAGTAGTAAGATTCGGGACACCAGTTATCAGCCCCAGCATTTT.

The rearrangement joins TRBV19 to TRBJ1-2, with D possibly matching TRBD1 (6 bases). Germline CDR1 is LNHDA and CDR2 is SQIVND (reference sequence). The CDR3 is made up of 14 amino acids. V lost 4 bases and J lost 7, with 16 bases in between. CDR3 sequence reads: CASSTDRFAGGYTF. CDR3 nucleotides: TGTGCCAGTAGTACCGACAGGTTTGCAGGTGGCTACACCTTC.